Detailed here is one T cell receptor (beta chain). What antigen it recognizes has not been identified. The read comes to an end 3 residues before the CDR3 does, leaving the germline J gene to fill in the end. The treatment or condition label here, explained by the study, means: autologous CTL019 cells: CD19 CAR with 4-1BB and CD3 zeta domains. TCR zeta and 4-1BB costimulatory signaling domains were incorporated into the CD19 CAR. Leukapheresis was used to collect T cells from peripheral blood for manufacturing CTL019. The DNeasy Blood and Tissue Kit was used to extract genomic DNA from pre-infusion T cells, peripheral blood, or sorted post-infusion T cells. These data originate in a study of TET2 disruption in CD19-targeted CAR T cells (dated by TCRdb to between 2017 and 2018). In the study overall: The number of samples was determined by the original clinical trial design and by which samples were available, and no additional inclusion criteria were applied. General conclusions and limits of the study: The conclusions about the patient's CAR T cells were based on extensive analysis of only one subject.

TCR beta chain deep sequencing was performed with the immunoSEQ assay. The original methods were these. Clonotype frequencies were computed using only productive TCR beta rearrangements. Sourced from immuneACCESS, this table was stored by TCRdb with only in-frame sequences that have V and J called. A share of the clones is absent; for the studies checked, an unresolved V gene accounts for under half, and the remainder has no known explanation. That table supplies the V and J calls and clone size; D and trimming were determined from the DNA. The table kept for this sample lists fewer than 30,000 clones. The top ten clones comprise 1.9% of the sample. Trimming takes 5 bases off V and 4 bases off J; junction bases not matched to a gene: 8. Taken from the germline V gene, the CDR1 and CDR2 loops are SNHLY and FYNNEI. The CDR3, from cysteine to phenylalanine, totals 15 residues. Shown are 36 bases from within the CDR3, in frame from base 1.

This material consisted of CD8- CAR+ T cells sorted from cultured blood T cells, taken for CD19 CAR T cell therapy. According to the study, the label for this sample's cell subset or site signals: CD8-negative CAR-positive T cells from the infusion product. The rearrangement combines TRBV2 with TRBJ2-5, and TRBD1 matches 9 of the central bases. This clonotype was sampled from a man aged 65 to 85 with chronic lymphocytic leukemia. CDR3 protein: CASSPGTGYPETQYF. CDR3 DNA, as far as it was read: TGTGCCAGCAGTCCCGGGACAGGGTACCCAGAGACC.